The clone carrying this T cell receptor (beta chain) was counted between two and nine times. The people who gave samples were healthy Caucasians from Russia, aged roughly 6 to 90. PCR was performed a second time for 7 to 11 cycles using a sample-barcoded 5' primer and a J-beta primer mix. Each CDR3 protein gets one entry after TCRdb re-called the 5' RACE reads with MiXCR. There are about 1.7 million distinct CDR3 sequences in the sample; approximately 30% occur only once, and about 7.7% lies in the top ten. This specimen comes from a study of blood T cells in healthy people across ages. Germline CDR1 reads MGHRA; CDR2 reads YSYEKL. This CDR3 is built from 17 residues. V dropped 0 bases and J dropped 0; count of bases not matched to a gene: 5.

The sample comprised blood. V gene TRBV4-1 combines with J gene TRBJ2-1; 7 bases line up with TRBD1. The receptor comes from a woman aged 30 to 39 in good health. The CDR3 sequence is CASSQDRDSSSYNEQFF. In DNA, the CDR3 is TGCGCCAGCAGCCAAGACCGGGACAGCAGCTCCTACAATGAGCAGTTCTTC.